This TCR beta chain appears in the sequencing data of a study of CD8 T cells in Susac syndrome. Random hexamers were used to reverse transcribe an amount of about 0.5 to 1 ug RNA. The authors amplified TCR beta CDR3 across 54 Vbeta and 13 Jbeta using immunoSEQ multiplex PCR. TCRdb used MiXCR to reprocess the immunoSEQ multiplex PCR reads, holding one entry per CDR3 protein. The sample lists around 270,000 distinct CDR3 sequences, 70% to 90% occurring once. Sequencing of TCR beta was performed on blood CD8+ and CD4+ T cells. Negative isolation was applied to CD8+ and CD4+ T cells, and FACS enrichment was applied to TEMRA cells. The CDR3 covers 15 residues. Germline V lookup: CDR1 SGHVS, CDR2 FNYEAQ. Trimming removed 0 bases at V and 2 bases at J, with 8 bases between.

Sequenced input: CD8+ T cells from PBMCs. V gene TRBV7-6 combines with J gene TRBJ2-1, with D perhaps matching TRBD1 (6 bases). The origin of this receptor is a human donor with multiple sclerosis. The CDR3 loop reads CASSLAGTTYNEQFF. CDR3 coding DNA: TGTGCCAGCAGCTTAGCGGGGACAACCTACAATGAGCAGTTCTTC.